One and the same sample provided the 5 T cell receptor beta chains below, sequenced in a study of T-cell memory formation after mild COVID-19. One entry per CDR3 protein, called by TCRdb with MiXCR from the 5' RACE reads. The repertoire holds 250,000 or so distinct CDR3 sequences, with 15% to 20% as singletons. Sequencing was carried out using PBMCs or a T cell subset sorted from them (not recorded which). The receptors originated from a man in his late teens or twenties who had mild COVID-19 (a few samples of this study predate the infection). Cell type and time point are not known.

This clonotype was seen more than once but under ten times. The chain links TRBV12-3 or TRBV12-4 to TRBJ1-5; possibly TRBD1 for D (6 bases). The length of the CDR3 is 15 residues. Trimming removed 6 bases at V and 6 bases at J, with 18 bases between. CDR3: CASSRGQLEGQPQHF. DNA for the CDR3: TGTGCCAGCAGCCGTGGACAGCTGGAGGGTCAGCCCCAGCATTTT.

This clonotype was found a few times. V and J are TRBV2 and TRBJ2-7, with 9 bases matching TRBD2. Trimming removed 3 bases from V and 4 bases from J; junction bases left unmatched: 1. Germline assignment: CDR1 SNHLY and CDR2 FYNNEI. The CDR3 contains 13 residues. The CDR3 loop is CASSDLAGYEQYF. CDR3 DNA: TGTGCCAGCAGTGATCTAGCGGGGTACGAGCAGTACTTC.

There are a few counts of this clonotype. J is TRBJ2-5 and V is TRBV7-2; a possible D gene is TRBD1 (7 bases). Germline loops: CDR1 SGHTA, CDR2 FQGNSA. V was trimmed by 2 bases and J by 5 bases, leaving 12 bases between them. The CDR3 consists of 14 residues. CDR3 nucleotides: TGTGCCAGCAGCTTATGGTCAGGGGGGGAGACCCAGTACTTC. This translates into CASSLWSGGETQYF. Variable domain in full (rest from reference TRBV7-2 and TRBJ2-5): GAGVSQSPSNKVTEKGKDVELRCDPISGHTALYWYRQSLGQGLEFLIYFQGNSAPDKSGLPSDRFSAERTGGSVSTLTIQRTQQEDSAVYLCASSLWSGGETQYFGPGTRLLVL.

The rearrangement joins TRBV4-3 to TRBJ1-6; 9 nucleotides match TRBD1. Germline CDR1 reads LGHNA; CDR2 reads YSLEER. The CDR3 runs to 14 residues. V gave up 4 bases and J gave up 7 bases; unmatched junction bases: 2. The chain's CDR3 is CASSPDRGNSPLHF. The CDR3 DNA reads TGCGCCAGCAGCCCAGACAGGGGGAATTCACCCCTCCACTTT.

This clonotype appeared many times. The chain links TRBV4-3 to TRBJ2-3; 7 bases line up with TRBD2. The CDR3 loop spans 16 amino acids. Per germline, CDR1 LGHNA and CDR2 YSLEER. J was trimmed by 2 bases and V by 0 bases; bases with no gene match: 5. The CDR3 sequence: CASSQEGLADTDTQYF. In DNA, the CDR3 is TGCGCCAGCAGCCAAGAAGGTCTAGCGGACACAGATACGCAGTATTTT.